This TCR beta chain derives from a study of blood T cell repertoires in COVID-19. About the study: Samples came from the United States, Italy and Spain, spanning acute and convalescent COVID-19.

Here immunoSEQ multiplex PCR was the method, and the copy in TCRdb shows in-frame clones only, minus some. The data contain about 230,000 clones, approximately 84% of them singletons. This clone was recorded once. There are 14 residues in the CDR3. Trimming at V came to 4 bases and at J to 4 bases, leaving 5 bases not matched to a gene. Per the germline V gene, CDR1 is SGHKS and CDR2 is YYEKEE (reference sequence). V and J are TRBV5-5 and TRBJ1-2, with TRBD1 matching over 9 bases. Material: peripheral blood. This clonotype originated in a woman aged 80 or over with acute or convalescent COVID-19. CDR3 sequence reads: CASSTTGGGYGYTF. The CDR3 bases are TGTGCCAGCAGCACTACAGGGGGCGGCTATGGCTACACCTTC.